The sequence of this T cell receptor (beta chain) was determined in a study of beta chain features in type 1 diabetes. Of the isolated RNA, all was reverse transcribed, and so the sequenced material was expressed TCRB transcripts. Here immunoSEQ multiplex PCR was the method, and the copy in TCRdb shows in-frame clones only, minus some. This sample has roughly 370,000 clones, with approximately 14% found just once. The CDR3 runs 14 residues. Germline V gives CDR1 SGDLS, CDR2 YYNGEE. Trimming removed 2 bases at V and 10 bases at J, with 17 bases between. The sequenced material came from naive CD4+ T cells from blood. The chain couples TRBV9 to TRBJ2-3, with a possible D match to TRBD2 (5 bases). The TCR originated in a man aged 25 to 40 in good health. The CDR3 DNA reads TGTGCCAGCAGCGTTGATACTAGTTCCCAGGCGCAGTATTTT. This sequence encodes CASSVDTSSQAQYF.